This entry is about one T cell receptor (beta chain). The CDR3 spans 18 residues. The V segment lost 5 bases and the J segment 4 bases; nucleotides outside the gene matches: 12. Germline CDR1 and CDR2: ENHRY and SYGVKD. Libraries were prepared by immunoSEQ multiplex PCR; TCRdb keeps only in-frame clonotypes and omits some of them. Among about 730,000 clones, 55% to 75% were seen once, and the ten largest hold approximately 1.8%. The sample comes from a study of shared clonotypes between healthy human individuals. The receptor was derived from a woman in her thirties in good health. The sequencing sample was made of memory CD4+ T cells sorted from blood. Indicated subset: CD45RA-negative fraction. The chain has TRBV10-3 and TRBJ2-1; the match to TRBD2 covers 12 bases. CDR3: CAISPTASSGRGYNEQFF. For the CDR3, the DNA is TGTGCCATCAGTCCCACGGCTTCTAGCGGGAGGGGATACAATGAGCAGTTCTTC.